Listed here is a single T cell receptor (beta chain). The antigen is unknown. The study reverse transcribed the entire isolated RNA, so it sequenced expressed TCRB transcripts. Produced via immunoSEQ multiplex PCR; TCRdb's table is partial and in-frame only. Of under 450,000 clones listed, approximately 14% are singletons. This CDR3 region has 14 residues. The germline gives CDR1 LGHNA, CDR2 YSLEER. V was shortened by 0 bases and J by 6 bases, with 11 bases between the two germline ends. The sample originates from a study of beta chain features in type 1 diabetes. General study results and limits: The study found that naive, central memory and Treg TCRB repertoires appeared more similar in patients than in healthy donors. At VDJ recombination sites, type 1 diabetes patients had fewer insertions and more deleted nucleotides.

The chain uses TRBV4-3 and TRBJ1-2; unclear D gene. This TCR was recovered from a man aged 30 to 45 in good health. The sequenced material came from naive CD4+ T cells from blood. CDR3 region: CASSQEAKSNGYTF. Written as DNA, the CDR3 is TGCGCCAGCAGCCAAGAGGCAAAAAGTAATGGCTACACCTTC.